This TCR beta chain is drawn from a study of CD8+ T cells in alopecia areata. General observations from the study: Lesional scalp displayed greater clonality than normal scalp, most notably in alopecia totalis/universalis. Clarity of TCR sharing across patients fell short of that in mice, possibly HLA-related.

In each case, RNA was isolated and then reverse transcribed into cDNA as the sequencing template. Here immunoSEQ multiplex PCR was the method, and the copy in TCRdb shows in-frame clones only, minus some. The data show approximately 89,000 clones, 51% seen once. Remarks on this clone: Antigen unknown.

CDR1 and CDR2 (germline): SQVTM, ANQGSEA. Trimming removed 5 bases at V and 6 bases at J, with 8 bases between. This CDR3 has 10 amino acids. The source is a human donor with alopecia areata. The chain carries TRBV29-1 and TRBJ2-7; TRBD1 or TRBD2 may be the D gene (5 bases each). Sequenced input: NKG2D-high CD8+ T cells sorted from blood. The DNA of the CDR3 is TGCAGCGTTTGGGACGGCGAGCAGTACTTC. It codes for CSVWDGEQYF.